This TCR beta chain was found in a study of cytomegalovirus exposure and HLA in healthy donors. Nominally healthy donors provided the samples, though records likely missed some immune exposures. The trim removed 5 bases at V and 1 base at J, leaving 12 bases unmatched. This CDR3 is 16 amino acids long. Germline CDR1 and CDR2: SGDLS and YYNGEE. The PCR employed 60 Vbeta primers together with 13 Jbeta primers. Clones were read by immunoSEQ multiplex PCR, and TCRdb kept only the in-frame ones, dropping some. The sample carries 150,000 to 200,000 clones, over 65% recorded once. The sequence came from a man in his forties or fifties in good health and CMV-seropositive. Sequenced input: PBMCs. The J gene is TRBJ2-7, the V gene TRBV9; 7 bases map to TRBD2. CDR3 DNA: TGTGCCAGCAGTTTGGGGTCCGGGACTAAATCCTACGAGCAGTACTTC. This encodes CASSLGSGTKSYEQYF. Full variable domain (remainder filled in from reference TRBV9 and TRBJ2-7): DSGVTQTPKHLITATGQRVTLRCSPRSGDLSVYWYQQSLDQGLQFLIQYYNGEERAKGNILERFSAQQFPDLHSELNLSSLELGDSALYFCASSLGSGTKSYEQYFGPGTRLTVT.